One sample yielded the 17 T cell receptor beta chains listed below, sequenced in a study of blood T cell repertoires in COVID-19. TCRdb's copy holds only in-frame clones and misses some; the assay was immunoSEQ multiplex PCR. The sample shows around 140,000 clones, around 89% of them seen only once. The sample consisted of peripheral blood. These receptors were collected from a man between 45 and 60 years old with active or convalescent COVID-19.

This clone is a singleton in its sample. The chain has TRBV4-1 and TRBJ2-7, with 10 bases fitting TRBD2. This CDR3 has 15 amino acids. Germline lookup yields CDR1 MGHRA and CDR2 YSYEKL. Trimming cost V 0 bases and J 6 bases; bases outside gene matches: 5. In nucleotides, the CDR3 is TGCGCCAGCAGCCAAGATCAGCGGGGGGGCGTCGAGCAGTACTTC. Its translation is CASSQDQRGGVEQYF.

DNA for the CDR3: TGTGCCAGCAGCTTGGGACAGGCCTACAATGAGCAGTTCTTC. Encoded protein: CASSLGQAYNEQFF. The chain joins TRBV5-8 to TRBJ2-1, with D possibly matching TRBD1 (6 bases). The CDR3 spans 14 residues. Germline values: CDR1 SGHTS, CDR2 YDEGEE. V was cut by 0 bases and J by 2 bases, with 6 bases left in between. Full variable domain (rest looked up from reference TRBV5-8 and TRBJ2-1): EAGVTQSPTHLIKTRGQQATLRCSPISGHTSVYWYQQALGLGLQFLLWYDEGEERNRGNFPPRFSGRQFPNYSSELNVNALELEDSALYLCASSLGQAYNEQFFGPGTRLTVL.

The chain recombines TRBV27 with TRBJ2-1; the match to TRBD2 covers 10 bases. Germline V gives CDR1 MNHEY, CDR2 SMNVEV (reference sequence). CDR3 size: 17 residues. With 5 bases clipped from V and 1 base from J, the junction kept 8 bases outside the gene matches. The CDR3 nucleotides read TGTGCCAGCAGTCCCCCGGGACTAGCGATTTCCTACAATGAGCAGTTCTTC. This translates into CASSPPGLAISYNEQFF.

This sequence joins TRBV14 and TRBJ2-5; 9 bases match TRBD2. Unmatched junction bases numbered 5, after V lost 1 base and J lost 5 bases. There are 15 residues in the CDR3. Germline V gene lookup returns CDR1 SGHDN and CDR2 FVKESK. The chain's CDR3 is CASSQVASGKETQYF. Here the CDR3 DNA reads TGTGCCAGCAGCCAAGTGGCTAGCGGGAAGGAGACCCAGTACTTC.

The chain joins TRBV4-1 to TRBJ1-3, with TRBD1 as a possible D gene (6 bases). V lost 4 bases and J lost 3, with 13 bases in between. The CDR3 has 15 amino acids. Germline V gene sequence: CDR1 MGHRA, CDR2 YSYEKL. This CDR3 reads CASSLDGTLGNTIYF. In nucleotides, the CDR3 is TGCGCCAGCAGCCTGGACGGGACACTTGGAAACACCATATATTTT.

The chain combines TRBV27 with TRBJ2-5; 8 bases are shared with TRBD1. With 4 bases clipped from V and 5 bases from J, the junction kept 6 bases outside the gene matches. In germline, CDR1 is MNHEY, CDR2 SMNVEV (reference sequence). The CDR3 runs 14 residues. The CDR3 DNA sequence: TGTGCCAGCAGTTCGCTGACAGGGGACGAGACCCAGTACTTC. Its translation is CASSSLTGDETQYF.

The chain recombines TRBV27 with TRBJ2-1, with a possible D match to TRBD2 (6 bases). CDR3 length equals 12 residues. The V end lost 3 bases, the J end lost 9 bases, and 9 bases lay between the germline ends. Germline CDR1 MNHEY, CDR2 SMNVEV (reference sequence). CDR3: CASSFRGSEQFF. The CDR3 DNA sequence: TGTGCCAGCAGTTTTCGGGGGAGTGAGCAGTTCTTC.

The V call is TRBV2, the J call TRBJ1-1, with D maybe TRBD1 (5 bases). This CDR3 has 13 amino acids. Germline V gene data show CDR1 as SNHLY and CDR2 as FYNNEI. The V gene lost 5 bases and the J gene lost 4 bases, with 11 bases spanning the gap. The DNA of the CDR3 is TGTGCCAGCAGTTCACGGGGGTTCACTGAAGCTTTCTTT. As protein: CASSSRGFTEAFF.

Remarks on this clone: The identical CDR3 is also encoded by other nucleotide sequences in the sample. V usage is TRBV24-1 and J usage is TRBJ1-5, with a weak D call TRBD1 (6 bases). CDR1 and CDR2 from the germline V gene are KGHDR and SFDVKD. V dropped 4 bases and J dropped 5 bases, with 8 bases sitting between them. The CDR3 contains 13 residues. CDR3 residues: CATSDRGDQPQHF. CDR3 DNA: TGTGCCACCAGTGACAGGGGAGATCAGCCCCAGCATTTT.

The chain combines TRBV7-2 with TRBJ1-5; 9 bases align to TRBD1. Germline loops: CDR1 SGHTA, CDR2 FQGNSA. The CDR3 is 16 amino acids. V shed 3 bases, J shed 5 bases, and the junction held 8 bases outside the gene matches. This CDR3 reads CASSFAGQGFDQPQHF. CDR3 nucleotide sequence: TGTGCCAGCAGCTTTGCGGGACAGGGTTTTGATCAGCCCCAGCATTTT.

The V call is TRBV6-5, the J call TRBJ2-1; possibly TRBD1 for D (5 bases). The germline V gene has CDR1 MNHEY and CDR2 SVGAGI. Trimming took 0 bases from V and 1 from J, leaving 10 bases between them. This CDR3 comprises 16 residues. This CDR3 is CASSYSGRASYNEQFF. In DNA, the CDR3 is TGTGCCAGCAGTTACTCGGGCAGGGCGTCCTACAATGAGCAGTTCTTC.

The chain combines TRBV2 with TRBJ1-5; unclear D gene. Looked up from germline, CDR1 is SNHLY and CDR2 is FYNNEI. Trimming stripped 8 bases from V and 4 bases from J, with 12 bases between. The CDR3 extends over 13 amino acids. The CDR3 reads CASAASRNQPQHF. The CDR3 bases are TGTGCCAGCGCGGCGTCTAGGAATCAGCCCCAGCATTTT. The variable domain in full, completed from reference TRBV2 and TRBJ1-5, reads EPEVTQTPSHQVTQMGQEVILRCVPISNHLYFYWYRQILGQKVEFLVSFYNNEISEKSEIFDDQFSVERPDGSNFTLKIRSTKLEDSAMYFCASAASRNQPQHFGDGTRLSIL.

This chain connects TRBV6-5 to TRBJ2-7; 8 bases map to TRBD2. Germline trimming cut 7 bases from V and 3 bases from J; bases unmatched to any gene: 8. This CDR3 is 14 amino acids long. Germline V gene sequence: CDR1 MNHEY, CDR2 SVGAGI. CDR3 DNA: TGTGCCAGCAACCCAAGCGGGAGCCTCTACGAGCAGTACTTC. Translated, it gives CASNPSGSLYEQYF.

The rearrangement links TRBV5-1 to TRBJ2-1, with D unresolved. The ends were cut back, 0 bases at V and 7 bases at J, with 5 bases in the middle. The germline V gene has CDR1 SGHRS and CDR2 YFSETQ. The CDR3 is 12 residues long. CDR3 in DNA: TGCGCCAGCAGCTTGGATGCGAATGAGCAGTTCTTC. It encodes CASSLDANEQFF.

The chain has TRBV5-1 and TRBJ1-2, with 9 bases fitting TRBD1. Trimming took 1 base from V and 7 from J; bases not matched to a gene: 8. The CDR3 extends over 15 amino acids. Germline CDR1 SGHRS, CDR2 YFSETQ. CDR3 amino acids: CASSLSGTGNLGYTF. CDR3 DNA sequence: TGCGCCAGCAGCTTGTCCGGGACAGGGAATCTTGGCTACACCTTC.

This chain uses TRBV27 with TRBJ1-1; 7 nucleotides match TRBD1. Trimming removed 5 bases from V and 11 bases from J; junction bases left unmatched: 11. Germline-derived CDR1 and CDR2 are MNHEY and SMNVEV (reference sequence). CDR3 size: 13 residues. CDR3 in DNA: TGTGCCAGCAGTCTAAACCCGGACAGGTATGCTTTCTTT. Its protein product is CASSLNPDRYAFF.

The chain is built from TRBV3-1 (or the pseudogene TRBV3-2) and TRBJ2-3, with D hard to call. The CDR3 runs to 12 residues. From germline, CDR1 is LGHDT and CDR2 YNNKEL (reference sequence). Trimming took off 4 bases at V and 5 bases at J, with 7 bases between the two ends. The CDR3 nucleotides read TGTGCCAGCAGCCCTAGTGGAGATACGCAGTATTTT. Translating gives CASSPSGDTQYF.